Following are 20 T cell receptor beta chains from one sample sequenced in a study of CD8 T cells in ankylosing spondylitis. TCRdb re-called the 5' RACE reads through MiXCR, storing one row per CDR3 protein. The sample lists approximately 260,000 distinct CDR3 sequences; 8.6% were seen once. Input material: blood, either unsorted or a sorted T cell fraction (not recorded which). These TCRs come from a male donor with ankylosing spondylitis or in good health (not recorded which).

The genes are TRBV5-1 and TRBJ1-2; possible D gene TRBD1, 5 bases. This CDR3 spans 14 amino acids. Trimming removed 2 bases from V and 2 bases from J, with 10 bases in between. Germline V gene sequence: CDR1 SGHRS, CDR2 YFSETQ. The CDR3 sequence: CASSFDGANYGYTF. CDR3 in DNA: TGCGCCAGCAGCTTCGACGGGGCCAACTATGGCTACACCTTC.

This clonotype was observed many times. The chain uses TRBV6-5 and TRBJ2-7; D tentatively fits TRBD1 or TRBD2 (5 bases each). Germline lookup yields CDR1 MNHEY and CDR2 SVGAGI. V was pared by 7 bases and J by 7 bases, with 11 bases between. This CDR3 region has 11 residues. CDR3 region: CASIGGFEQYF. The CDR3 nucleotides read TGTGCCAGCATTGGGGGTTTTGAGCAGTACTTC.

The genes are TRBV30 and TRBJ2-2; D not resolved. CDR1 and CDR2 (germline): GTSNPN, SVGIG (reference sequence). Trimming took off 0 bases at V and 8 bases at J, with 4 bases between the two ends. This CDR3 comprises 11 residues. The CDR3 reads CAWSVRGELFF. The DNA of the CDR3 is TGTGCCTGGAGTGTACGGGGGGAGCTGTTTTTT.

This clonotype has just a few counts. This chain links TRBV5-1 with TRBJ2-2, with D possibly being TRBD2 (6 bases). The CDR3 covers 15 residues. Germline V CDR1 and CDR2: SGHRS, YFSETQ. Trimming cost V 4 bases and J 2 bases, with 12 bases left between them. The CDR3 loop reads CASSTGDFNTGELFF. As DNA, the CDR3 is TGCGCCAGCAGCACGGGGGATTTCAACACCGGGGAGCTGTTTTTT.

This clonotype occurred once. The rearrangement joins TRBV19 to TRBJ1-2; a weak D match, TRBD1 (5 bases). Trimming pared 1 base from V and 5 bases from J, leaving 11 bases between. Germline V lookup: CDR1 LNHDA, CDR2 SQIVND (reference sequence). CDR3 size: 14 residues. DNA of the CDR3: TGTGCCAGTAGTATAGCTGGGGGTGGATATGGCTACACCTTC. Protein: CASSIAGGGYGYTF.

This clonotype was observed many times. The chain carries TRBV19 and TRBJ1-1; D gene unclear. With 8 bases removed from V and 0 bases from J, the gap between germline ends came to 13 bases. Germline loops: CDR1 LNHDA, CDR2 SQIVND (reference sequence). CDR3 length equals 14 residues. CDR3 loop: CASQEGLLNTEAFF. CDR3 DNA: TGTGCCAGTCAGGAGGGTTTACTGAACACTGAAGCTTTCTTT.

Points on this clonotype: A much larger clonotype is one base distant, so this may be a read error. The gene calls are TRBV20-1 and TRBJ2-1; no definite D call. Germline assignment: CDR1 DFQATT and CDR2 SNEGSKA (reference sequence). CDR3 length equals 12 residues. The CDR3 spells CNARDRGNEQFF. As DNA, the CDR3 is TGCAATGCTAGAGATCGCGGAAATGAGCAGTTCTTC.

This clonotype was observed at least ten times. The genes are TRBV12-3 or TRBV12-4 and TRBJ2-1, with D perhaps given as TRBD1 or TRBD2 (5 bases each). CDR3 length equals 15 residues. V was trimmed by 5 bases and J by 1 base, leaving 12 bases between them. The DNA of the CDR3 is TGTGCCAGCAGTACCGGGACCCGATCCTACAATGAGCAGTTCTTC. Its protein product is CASSTGTRSYNEQFF.

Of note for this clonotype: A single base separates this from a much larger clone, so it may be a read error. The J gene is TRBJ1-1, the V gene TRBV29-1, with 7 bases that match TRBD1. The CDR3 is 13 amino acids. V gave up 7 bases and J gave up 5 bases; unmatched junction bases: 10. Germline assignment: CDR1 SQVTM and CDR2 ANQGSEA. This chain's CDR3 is CSAPRYRGTEAFF. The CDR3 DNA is TGCAGCGCCCCCCGATACAGGGGTACTGAAGCTTTCTTT.

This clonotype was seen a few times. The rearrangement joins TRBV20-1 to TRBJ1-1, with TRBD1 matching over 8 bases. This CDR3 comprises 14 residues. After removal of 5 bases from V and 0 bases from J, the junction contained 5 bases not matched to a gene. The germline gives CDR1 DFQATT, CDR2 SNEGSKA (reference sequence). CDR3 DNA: TGCAGTGCTGGACAGGGTCGCATGAACACTGAAGCTTTCTTT. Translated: CSAGQGRMNTEAFF.

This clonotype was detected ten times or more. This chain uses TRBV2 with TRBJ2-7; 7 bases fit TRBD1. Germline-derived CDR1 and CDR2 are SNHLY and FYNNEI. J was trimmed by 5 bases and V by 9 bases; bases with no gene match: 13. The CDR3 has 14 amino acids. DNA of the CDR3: TGTGCCAGAGGCAGACAGGGACGAATCCACGAGCAGTACTTC. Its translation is CARGRQGRIHEQYF.

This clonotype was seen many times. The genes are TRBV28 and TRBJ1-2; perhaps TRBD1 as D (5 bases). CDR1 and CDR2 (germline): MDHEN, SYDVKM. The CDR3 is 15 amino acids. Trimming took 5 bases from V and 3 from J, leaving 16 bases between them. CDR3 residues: CASSPKDKLYYGYTF. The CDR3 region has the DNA TGTGCCAGCAGTCCGAAGGACAAATTATACTATGGCTACACCTTC.

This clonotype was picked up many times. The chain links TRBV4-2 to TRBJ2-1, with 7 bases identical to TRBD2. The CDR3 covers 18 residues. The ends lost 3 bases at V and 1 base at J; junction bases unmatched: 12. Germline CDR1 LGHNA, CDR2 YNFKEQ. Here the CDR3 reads CASSQVWTRLGSYNEQFF. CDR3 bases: TGTGCCAGCAGCCAGGTCTGGACTAGACTGGGATCCTACAATGAGCAGTTCTTC.

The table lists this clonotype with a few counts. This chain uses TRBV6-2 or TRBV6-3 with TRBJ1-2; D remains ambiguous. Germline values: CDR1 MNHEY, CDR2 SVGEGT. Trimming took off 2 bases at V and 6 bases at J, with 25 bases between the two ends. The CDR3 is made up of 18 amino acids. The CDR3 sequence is CASSYPWFKEGSGHGYTF. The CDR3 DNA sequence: TGTGCCAGCAGTTACCCGTGGTTTAAGGAAGGATCTGGGCATGGCTACACCTTC.

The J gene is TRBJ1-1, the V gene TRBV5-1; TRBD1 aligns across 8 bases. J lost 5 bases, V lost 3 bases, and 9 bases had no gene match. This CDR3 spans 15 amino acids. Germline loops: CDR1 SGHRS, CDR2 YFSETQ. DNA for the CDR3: TGCGCCAGCAGCTCCCGCGCCAGGGGGCTTACTGAAGCTTTCTTT. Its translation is CASSSRARGLTEAFF.

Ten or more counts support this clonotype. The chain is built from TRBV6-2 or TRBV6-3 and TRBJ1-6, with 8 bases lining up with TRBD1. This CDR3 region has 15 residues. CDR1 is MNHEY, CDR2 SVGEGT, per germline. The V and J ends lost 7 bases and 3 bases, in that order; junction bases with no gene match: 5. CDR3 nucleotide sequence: TGTGCCAGCAAGCAGGGGGCCAGCTATAATTCACCCCTCCACTTT. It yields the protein CASKQGASYNSPLHF.

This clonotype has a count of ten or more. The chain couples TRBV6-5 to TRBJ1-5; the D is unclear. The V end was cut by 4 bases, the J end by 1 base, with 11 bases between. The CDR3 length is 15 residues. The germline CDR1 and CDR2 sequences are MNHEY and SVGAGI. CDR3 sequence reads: CASSSWTESNQPQHF. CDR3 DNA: TGTGCCAGCAGTTCTTGGACGGAGAGCAATCAGCCCCAGCATTTT.

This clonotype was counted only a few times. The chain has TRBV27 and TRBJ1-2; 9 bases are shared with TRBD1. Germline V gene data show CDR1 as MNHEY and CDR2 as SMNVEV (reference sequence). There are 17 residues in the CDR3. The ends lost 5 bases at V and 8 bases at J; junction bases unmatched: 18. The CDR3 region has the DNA TGTGCCAGCAGTCGCTATACCGGGACAGGGTCGGGTCAGGGCTACACCTTC. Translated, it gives CASSRYTGTGSGQGYTF.

The CDR3 DNA reads TGTGCCAGCAGGCCGGACAGCTATGGCTACACCTTC. It translates to CASRPDSYGYTF. The V call is TRBV12-3 or TRBV12-4, the J call TRBJ1-2; possibly TRBD1 for D (6 bases). The CDR3 totals 12 residues. Trimming took 6 bases from V and 4 from J, leaving 9 bases between them.

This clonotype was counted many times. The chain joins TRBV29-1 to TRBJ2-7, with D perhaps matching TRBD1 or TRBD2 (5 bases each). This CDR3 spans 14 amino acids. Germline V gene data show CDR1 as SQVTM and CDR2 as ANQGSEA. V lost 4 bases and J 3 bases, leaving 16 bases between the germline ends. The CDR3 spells CSVVIVGPNYEQYF. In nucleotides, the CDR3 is TGCAGCGTTGTTATTGTGGGACCGAACTACGAGCAGTACTTC.